The subject of this entry is one TCR beta chain. Antigen unknown. Culturing for about ten days preceded CD4+ T cell isolation. Their SARS-CoV-2 infection, verified by PCR, occurred between March and December 2020. It was on days 3 and 7 that half the medium was replaced with IL-2 medium. Germline V gives CDR1 SGHTA, CDR2 FQGNSA. The CDR3 extends over 16 amino acids. The J segment lost 3 bases and the V segment lost 3 bases, leaving 10 bases of the junction unmatched. This specimen comes from a study of vaccination effects on CD4 cells after COVID-19. Across the whole study: Sampling occurred 16 days and one week pre-vaccination in two convalescent patients.

Libraries were prepared by immunoSEQ multiplex PCR; TCRdb keeps only in-frame clonotypes and omits some of them. The sample has tens of thousands of clones; 74% are singletons. The chain combines TRBV7-2 with TRBJ2-7, with 8 bases that match TRBD2. This TCR was sampled from a human donor who had a prior SARS-CoV-2 infection. Here the sequenced sample was CD4+ T cells from PBMCs cultured without peptide, taken before COVID-19 vaccination. CDR3 DNA: TGTGCCAGCAGCTTGCCGAAGACTAGCGTAGACTACGAGCAGTACTTC. Residues: CASSLPKTSVDYEQYF.